These 23 T cell receptor beta chains share one sample of origin, sequenced in a study of blood T cell repertoires in COVID-19. Assay used: immunoSEQ multiplex PCR; TCRdb lists only in-frame clones, some missing. The repertoire holds hundreds of thousands of clones, with around 91% as singletons. The sample consisted of PBMCs or T cells enriched from blood (not recorded which). Every receptor here comes from a man aged 30 to 39 who had recovered from COVID-19.

The chain links TRBV5-4 to TRBJ2-7, with TRBD1 matching 7 bases. The CDR3 spans 16 residues. After removal of 0 bases from V and 2 bases from J, the junction contained 8 bases not matched to a gene. In germline, CDR1 is SGHNT, CDR2 YYREEE (reference sequence). In nucleotides, the CDR3 is TGTGCCAGCAGCTTGGCATCAGGGGGTGGGCCCTACGAGCAGTACTTC. Translated: CASSLASGGGPYEQYF. The full variable domain, completed using reference TRBV5-4 and TRBJ2-7, is ETGVTQSPTHLIKTRGQQVTLRCSSQSGHNTVSWYQQALGQGPQFIFQYYREEENGRGNFPPRFSGLQFPNYSSELNVNALELDDSALYLCASSLASGGGPYEQYFGPGTRLTVT.

This clone was picked up one time. V is TRBV27 and J is TRBJ1-2; D is possibly TRBD1 (6 bases). There are 13 residues in the CDR3. From germline, CDR1 is MNHEY and CDR2 SMNVEV (reference sequence). V was shortened by 6 bases and J by 8 bases, with 16 bases between the two germline ends. The CDR3 here is CASRLDRFGGYTF. The CDR3 region has the DNA TGTGCCAGCAGACTCGACAGGTTTGGCGGCTACACCTTC.

The rearrangement uses TRBV5-1 and TRBJ2-7; TRBD1 is a possible D gene (6 bases). V was cut by 1 base and J by 4 bases, with 18 bases left in between. CDR3 length: 16 amino acids. Per germline, CDR1 SGHRS and CDR2 YFSETQ. CDR3 bases: TGCGCCAGCAGCTTGAGTCTCCAGGGGAGCAATTACGAGCAGTACTTC. Its translation is CASSLSLQGSNYEQYF.

Worth noting for this clone: Additional DNA sequences in this sample encode the identical CDR3. The chain recombines TRBV19 with TRBJ2-2; 7 bases match TRBD1. This CDR3 comprises 15 residues. V was clipped by 6 bases and J by 2 bases; unmatched bases: 6. Germline loops: CDR1 LNHDA, CDR2 SQIVND (reference sequence). This chain's CDR3 is CASRRDRVNTGELFF. The CDR3 DNA reads TGTGCCAGTAGGCGCGACAGGGTTAACACCGGGGAGCTGTTTTTT.

As concerns this clone: The same CDR3 also results from other DNA sequences found in this sample. The CDR3 protein is CASSLSISGNTIYF. The CDR3 bases are TGTGCCAGCAGCTTAAGCATCTCTGGAAACACCATATATTTT. The V gene is TRBV11-2, the J gene TRBJ1-3; D not certain. CDR3 length: 14 amino acids. Trimming pared 2 bases from V and 0 bases from J, leaving 5 bases between. CDR1 is SGHAT and CDR2 is FQNNGV in the germline V gene.

The chain links TRBV27 to TRBJ2-7, with TRBD1 matching 10 bases. Germline V CDR1 and CDR2: MNHEY, SMNVEV (reference sequence). Germline trimming cut 6 bases from V and 5 bases from J; bases unmatched to any gene: 7. The CDR3 runs to 14 residues. CDR3 protein: CASRPTGGGDEQYF. CDR3 bases: TGTGCCAGCAGACCGACAGGGGGCGGGGACGAGCAGTACTTC.

The V and J genes are TRBV10-3 and TRBJ1-4, with 8 bases that match TRBD1. Germline V gene lookup returns CDR1 ENHRY and CDR2 SYGVKD. The CDR3 is 17 residues long. Trimming cost V 2 bases and J 3 bases; bases outside gene matches: 8. The CDR3 sequence: CAISERTGFTANEKLFF. The CDR3 bases are TGTGCCATCAGTGAGCGGACAGGGTTCACGGCTAATGAAAAACTGTTTTTT.

The chain is built from TRBV27 and TRBJ2-7; possibly TRBD2 for D (6 bases). From germline, CDR1 is MNHEY and CDR2 SMNVEV (reference sequence). Trimming cost V 3 bases and J 0 bases, with 12 bases left between them. The CDR3 totals 15 residues. In nucleotides, the CDR3 is TGTGCCAGCAGTTTCTCCCCTAGCGACTCCTACGAGCAGTACTTC. Amino acid sequence: CASSFSPSDSYEQYF.

V is TRBV6-1 and J is TRBJ2-5, with D perhaps TRBD2 (6 bases). In germline, CDR1 is MNHNS, CDR2 SASEGT. With 3 bases removed from V and 2 bases from J, the gap between germline ends came to 22 bases. The CDR3 extends over 18 amino acids. The CDR3 sequence is CASSEPSVASDIQETQYF. The CDR3 region has the DNA TGTGCCAGCAGTGAGCCTTCGGTGGCTAGCGACATTCAAGAGACCCAGTACTTC.

The CDR3 region is CASSQGTSGAYNEQFF. CDR3 DNA: TGCGCCAGCAGCCAAGGGACTAGCGGAGCCTACAATGAGCAGTTCTTC. This sequence joins TRBV4-1 and TRBJ2-1, with 10 bases aligning to TRBD2. CDR1 is MGHRA and CDR2 is YSYEKL in the germline V gene. The V segment lost 1 base and the J segment 2 bases; nucleotides outside the gene matches: 2. The CDR3 runs to 16 residues.

The V and J genes are TRBV10-3 and TRBJ1-4; 8 bases match TRBD1. Germline V CDR1 and CDR2: ENHRY, SYGVKD. Losses at the gene ends were 8 bases for V and 0 bases for J; bases not matched to a gene: 5. This CDR3 has 15 amino acids. In DNA, the CDR3 is TGTGCCATCGGACAGGGAGGAACAACTAATGAAAAACTGTTTTTT. Amino acid sequence: CAIGQGGTTNEKLFF.

Concerning this clone itself: Because the CDR3 is missing its conserved closing phenylalanine or tryptophan, this is likely a read error. Because the CDR3's place on the DNA is in doubt, the DNA is left out and the CDR3 is given as listed by TCRdb. The chain combines TRBV3-1 (or the pseudogene TRBV3-2) with TRBJ2-7; the table's D call of TRBD2 was not tested on the DNA. The CDR3 numbers 12 amino acids, ends counted. Germline V CDR1 and CDR2: LGHDT, YNNKEL (reference sequence). The CDR3 loop reads CASSQDPGLLLI.

Concerning this clone itself: Within the sample, other DNA sequences also encode this same CDR3. The gene calls are TRBV19 and TRBJ2-3, with 7 bases that match TRBD1. The CDR3 extends over 13 amino acids. With 6 bases clipped from V and 1 base from J, the junction kept 1 base outside the gene matches. Germline CDR1 LNHDA, CDR2 SQIVND (reference sequence). The chain's CDR3 is CASSGQGTDTQYF. As DNA, the CDR3 is TGTGCCAGTAGCGGACAGGGCACAGATACGCAGTATTTT.

This clone has just one count. The chain uses TRBV5-1 and TRBJ2-7; D perhaps matches TRBD2 (6 bases). V lost 4 bases, J lost 2 bases, and 19 bases lay in between. Looked up from germline, CDR1 is SGHRS and CDR2 is YFSETQ. This CDR3 contains 16 residues. CDR3 amino acids: CASSPEPGTGAYEQYF. Here the CDR3 DNA reads TGCGCCAGCAGCCCGGAACCAGGGACTGGGGCCTACGAGCAGTACTTC.

This sequence joins TRBV30 and TRBJ2-2; D is ambiguous. Germline V gene data show CDR1 as GTSNPN and CDR2 as SVGIG (reference sequence). Deletions cut 0 bases from V and 8 bases from J, with 10 bases between. The length of the CDR3 is 13 residues. CDR3 sequence reads: CAWSVQPGGELFF. DNA for the CDR3: TGTGCCTGGAGTGTACAGCCCGGAGGGGAGCTGTTTTTT.

V gene TRBV2 combines with J gene TRBJ1-2; a possible D gene is TRBD1 (6 bases). Germline CDR1 is SNHLY and CDR2 is FYNNEI. The CDR3 extends over 13 amino acids. V was shortened by 6 bases and J by 8 bases, with 16 bases between the two germline ends. The CDR3 spells CASSGPGAEGYTF. The CDR3 DNA follows: TGTGCCAGCAGCGGACCAGGGGCGGAAGGCTACACCTTC.

The chain combines TRBV7-2 with TRBJ2-7; 11 bases align to TRBD1. Germline lookup yields CDR1 SGHTA and CDR2 FQGNSA. Trimming cost V 2 bases and J 3 bases; bases outside gene matches: 6. The CDR3 totals 16 residues. CDR3 DNA sequence: TGTGCCAGCAGCTTAACGGAGGGGACAGGGGGCTACGAGCAGTACTTC. Amino acids: CASSLTEGTGGYEQYF.

The rearrangement joins TRBV4-1 to TRBJ2-3, with D maybe TRBD2 (6 bases). Looked up from germline, CDR1 is MGHRA and CDR2 is YSYEKL. The CDR3 is made up of 14 amino acids. Deletions cut 6 bases from V and 5 bases from J, with 15 bases between. CDR3 in amino acids: CASSRDGREDTQYF. CDR3 in DNA: TGCGCCAGCAGTCGAGACGGGAGAGAAGATACGCAGTATTTT.

V gene TRBV29-1 combines with J gene TRBJ2-1; no clear D gene. This CDR3 is built from 12 residues. V gave up 6 bases and J gave up 7 bases, with 13 bases separating them. Germline V lookup: CDR1 SQVTM, CDR2 ANQGSEA. CDR3 in DNA: TGCAGCGTGGCGGATCTTAGGAATGAGCAGTTCTTC. This codes for CSVADLRNEQFF.

This clone was recorded only once. The CDR3 coding sequence is TGTGCTAGTGGCCCAGGGACAGGGGGCGGTTCTGGGGCCAACGTCCTGACTTTC. As protein: CASGPGTGGGSGANVLTF. This chain links TRBV12-5 with TRBJ2-6, with 12 bases matching TRBD1. The CDR3 length is 18 residues. CDR1 LGHNT and CDR2 FRNRAP come from the germline V gene. V shed 6 bases and J 1 base; nucleotides not matched to a gene: 7.

The chain is built from TRBV6-2 or TRBV6-3 and TRBJ2-1; a weak D match, TRBD2 (6 bases). This CDR3 has 13 residues. Per the germline V gene, CDR1 is MNHEY and CDR2 is SVGEGT. Trimming took 6 bases from V and 7 from J, leaving 13 bases between them. The CDR3 DNA reads as TGTGCCAGCAGCCAGGGACTTCTTAATGAGCAGTTCTTC. Its protein is CASSQGLLNEQFF.

This clone came up once. This chain joins TRBV9 and TRBJ2-7; TRBD1 matches 8 bases. CDR1 is SGDLS, CDR2 YYNGEE, per germline. V shed 3 bases, J shed 5 bases, and the junction held 4 bases outside the gene matches. This CDR3 has 13 amino acids. CDR3 sequence: CASSAGQVHEQYF. The CDR3 coding sequence is TGTGCCAGCAGCGCGGGACAGGTCCACGAGCAGTACTTC.

The rearrangement links TRBV24-1 to TRBJ2-3; 8 positions agree with TRBD2. V lost 8 bases and J lost 5; bases outside the gene matches: 11. The CDR3 sequence is 15 residues long. Looked up from germline, CDR1 is KGHDR and CDR2 is SFDVKD. CDR3 DNA sequence: TGTGCCACCAAGGACCAAGCGGGAGCGGGAGATACGCAGTATTTT. Translating gives CATKDQAGAGDTQYF.